This passage covers 17 T cell receptor beta chains from one sample sequenced in a study of cytomegalovirus exposure and HLA in healthy donors. The PCR ran on 60 Vbeta and 13 Jbeta primers. Using immunoSEQ multiplex PCR, the repertoire was profiled, and TCRdb retains in-frame clones only, with some absent. Among 140,000 to 150,000 clones listed, roughly 80% were seen once. The sample comprised PBMCs. These receptors were obtained from a woman aged 40 to 50 in good health and CMV-seropositive.

The rearrangement uses TRBV6-4 and TRBJ2-1; D call uncertain. The V gene lost 2 bases and the J gene lost 6 bases, with 8 bases spanning the gap. Germline loops: CDR1 MRHNA, CDR2 SNTAGT. The CDR3 is 13 residues long. The CDR3 is CASSDGGLNEQFF. In DNA, the CDR3 is TGTGCCAGCAGTGACGGCGGTCTCAATGAGCAGTTCTTC.

V usage is TRBV5-8 and J usage is TRBJ2-7, with 8 positions matching TRBD1. This CDR3 comprises 16 residues. Germline loops: CDR1 SGHTS, CDR2 YDEGEE. After removal of 3 bases from V and 1 base from J, the junction contained 9 bases not matched to a gene. CDR3 loop: CASSSPTGTGSYEQYF. CDR3 DNA sequence: TGTGCCAGCAGCTCGCCAACCGGGACAGGATCCTACGAGCAGTACTTC.

The chain joins TRBV18 to TRBJ1-2; 9 positions match TRBD1. Trimming took 2 bases from V and 5 from J; bases not matched to a gene: 3. Germline lookup yields CDR1 KGHSH and CDR2 LQKENI. The CDR3 is 14 residues long. The CDR3 spells CASSPETGGYGYTF. In nucleotides, the CDR3 is TGTGCCAGCTCACCAGAGACAGGGGGTTATGGCTACACCTTC.

V usage is TRBV28 and J usage is TRBJ1-2; 10 bases fit TRBD1. The ends lost 2 bases at V and 1 base at J; junction bases unmatched: 7. Germline assignment: CDR1 MDHEN and CDR2 SYDVKM. This CDR3 comprises 17 residues. The CDR3 loop reads CASSLRQGAGDNYGYTF. In DNA, the CDR3 is TGTGCCAGCAGTTTAAGACAGGGGGCAGGGGATAACTATGGCTACACCTTC.

CDR3 sequence (DNA): TGTGCCAGCAGAAGACAGGGAACGAGGTATAATTCACCCCTCCACTTT. Translation gives CASRRQGTRYNSPLHF. The chain links TRBV27 to TRBJ1-6, with 7 bases identical to TRBD1. This CDR3 has 16 residues. With V trimmed by 6 bases and J by 4 bases, 9 bases remained unmatched. Germline V gene lookup returns CDR1 MNHEY and CDR2 SMNVEV (reference sequence).

V usage is TRBV7-3 and J usage is TRBJ1-1; TRBD1 matches at 8 bases. Germline V gene sequence: CDR1 SGHTA, CDR2 FQGTGA. The CDR3 contains 15 residues. V gave up 5 bases and J gave up 4 bases; unmatched junction bases: 9. DNA for the CDR3: TGTGCCAGCAGCGCCACAGGGGGTAGGACCACTGAAGCTTTCTTT. Translation gives CASSATGGRTTEAFF.

The V gene is TRBV4-1, the J gene TRBJ1-6; D unclear. Germline CDR1 is MGHRA and CDR2 is YSYEKL. The V gene lost 4 bases and the J gene lost 6 bases, with 10 bases spanning the gap. The CDR3 loop spans 14 amino acids. Here the CDR3 DNA reads TGCGCCAGCAGCCGAGGACTGGGTAATTCACCCCTCCACTTT. This translates into CASSRGLGNSPLHF.

The chain uses TRBV5-1 and TRBJ2-5, with 9 positions matching TRBD1. The J call is in doubt because the DNA end fits TRBJ2-7 better. The CDR3 sequence is 15 residues long. CDR1 is SGHRS, CDR2 YFSETQ, per germline. In nucleotides, the CDR3 is TGCGCCAGCAGCTTGCTGGGACAGGGCACCTACGAGCAGTACTTC. Encoded protein: CASSLLGQGTYEQYF.

The chain recombines TRBV6-1 with TRBJ2-1; 7 positions match TRBD2. Trimming removed 7 bases from V and 12 bases from J; junction bases left unmatched: 12. Germline CDR1 is MNHNS and CDR2 is SASEGT. The CDR3 loop spans 13 amino acids. CDR3 DNA: TGTGCCAGCACCCGGAAATACGGGGAGGGGCAGTTCTTC. This gives the protein CASTRKYGEGQFF.

This clone was observed a single time. V gene TRBV30 combines with J gene TRBJ1-3; TRBD1 might be the D (5 bases). The length of the CDR3 is 14 residues. The germline CDR1 and CDR2 sequences are GTSNPN and SVGIG (reference sequence). The V gene lost 4 bases and the J gene lost 4 bases, with 14 bases spanning the gap. DNA of the CDR3: TGTGCCTGGACACTTGGGTCAGGGGGAAACACCATATATTTT. It translates to CAWTLGSGGNTIYF.

This chain joins TRBV18 and TRBJ1-2; 7 nucleotides match TRBD1. The CDR3 runs 15 residues. V was clipped by 3 bases and J by 3 bases; unmatched bases: 7. The germline V gene encodes CDR1 KGHSH and CDR2 LQKENI. In DNA form, the CDR3 reads TGTGCCAGCTCACCCCAGGGGGGCTCGGACTATGGCTACACCTTC. The encoded protein is CASSPQGGSDYGYTF.

CDR3 sequence (DNA): TGTGCCAGCATCCCCGGGACAGATGCCTACGAGCAGTACTTC. This translates into CASIPGTDAYEQYF. This sequence joins TRBV28 and TRBJ2-7, with 7 bases aligning to TRBD1. This CDR3 comprises 14 residues. Germline lookup yields CDR1 MDHEN and CDR2 SYDVKM. The trim removed 7 bases at V and 2 bases at J, leaving 8 bases unmatched. Together with reference TRBV28 and TRBJ2-7, the CDR3 gives the full variable domain: DVKVTQSSRYLVKRTGEKVFLECVQDMDHENMFWYRQDPGLGLRLIYFSYDVKMKEKGDIPEGYSVSREKKERFSLILESASTNQTSMYLCASIPGTDAYEQYFGPGTRLTVT.

The chain recombines TRBV27 with TRBJ2-7; 7 nucleotides line up with TRBD2. Looked up from germline, CDR1 is MNHEY and CDR2 is SMNVEV (reference sequence). The CDR3 has 15 residues. The ends lost 2 bases at V and 5 bases at J; junction bases unmatched: 9. This CDR3 reads CASSLLGGSRNEQYF. DNA of the CDR3: TGTGCCAGCAGTTTACTGGGCGGGAGTAGGAACGAGCAGTACTTC.

This clone was observed a few times. J is TRBJ1-1 and V is TRBV7-3, with D maybe TRBD1 (6 bases). Between the trimmed V and J ends, which lost 5 bases and 4 bases, there was a span of 17 bases. Per the germline V gene, CDR1 is SGHTA and CDR2 is FQGTGA. The CDR3 is 15 residues long. CDR3 sequence: CASSQRGGRFTEAFF. The CDR3 region has the DNA TGTGCCAGCAGCCAAAGGGGGGGGCGGTTCACTGAAGCTTTCTTT.

V gene TRBV5-1 combines with J gene TRBJ2-7; 7 bases match TRBD1. There are 19 residues in the CDR3. The junction had 24 bases not matched to a gene; V was cut back by 6 bases and J by 3 bases. Germline assignment: CDR1 SGHRS and CDR2 YFSETQ. CDR3 region: CASMRWGRDSPHFFYEQYF. The CDR3 coding sequence is TGCGCCAGCATGAGATGGGGAAGGGACAGCCCTCATTTTTTCTACGAGCAGTACTTC.

The rearrangement links TRBV7-3 to TRBJ2-2; D is undetermined. Deletions cut 5 bases from V and 2 bases from J, with 6 bases between. The CDR3 has 13 residues. CDR1 is SGHTA and CDR2 is FQGTGA in the germline V gene. CDR3 sequence: CASSPLNTGELFF. As DNA, the CDR3 is TGTGCCAGCAGCCCTCTTAACACCGGGGAGCTGTTTTTT.

This clone was picked up a small number of times. J is TRBJ2-5 and V is TRBV28, with 10 nucleotides matching TRBD2. Trimming cost V 2 bases and J 5 bases; bases outside gene matches: 8. The germline gives CDR1 MDHEN, CDR2 SYDVKM. This CDR3 contains 16 residues. CDR3 protein: CASSLRASGGAETQYF. DNA of the CDR3: TGTGCCAGCAGTTTAAGGGCCAGCGGGGGGGCGGAGACCCAGTACTTC. Drawing the rest from reference TRBV28 and TRBJ2-5, the complete variable domain is DVKVTQSSRYLVKRTGEKVFLECVQDMDHENMFWYRQDPGLGLRLIYFSYDVKMKEKGDIPEGYSVSREKKERFSLILESASTNQTSMYLCASSLRASGGAETQYFGPGTRLLVL.